This T cell receptor (beta chain) was obtained from a study of T-cell memory formation after mild COVID-19. Overall study results and limits: Whereas later expanders leaned CD4+, clones contracting day 15 to 85 showed a balanced CD4/CD8 makeup.

Points on this clonotype: Its specificity is unknown.

TCRdb reprocessed the 5' RACE reads with MiXCR, giving one entry per CDR3 protein. The table shows hundreds of thousands of distinct CDR3 sequences, with 20% to 30% occurring only once. The clonotype comes from an adult woman who had mild COVID-19 (a few samples of this study predate the infection). Cell type and time point are not known. Material for sequencing was PBMCs or a T cell subset sorted from them (not recorded which).

CDR3 in amino acids: CSASYRDAIYGYTF. CDR3 in DNA: TGCAGTGCTAGTTACCGGGATGCAATCTATGGCTACACCTTC. The J gene is TRBJ1-2, the V gene TRBV20-1; D remains ambiguous. In germline, CDR1 is DFQATT, CDR2 SNEGSKA (reference sequence). Trimming removed 3 bases from V and 4 bases from J, with 15 bases in between. The CDR3 sequence is 14 residues long.